This T cell receptor beta chain emerged from a study of patients and donors after allogeneic stem cell transplantation. A single record per CDR3 protein comes from TCRdb applying MiXCR to the RT-PCR reads. Seen here are roughly 880,000 distinct CDR3 sequences, over 15% observed once, and the top ten hold approximately 5.9%. The table lists this clonotype with many counts. Sample: blood, either unsorted or a sorted T cell fraction (not recorded which). The TCR originated in a human donor who was either an allogeneic HSCT recipient or a stem cell or donor lymphocyte infusion donor (not recorded which). It is not recorded whose cells these are; they may come from a transplant donor.

CDR3 amino acids: CASSPGVGGLFFLGELFF. CDR3 coding DNA: TGTGCCAGCAGCCCCGGTGTAGGGGGCTTGTTCTTTCTGGGGGAGCTGTTTTTT. The chain combines TRBV12-3 or TRBV12-4 with TRBJ2-2; 7 bases map to TRBD1. CDR3 length equals 18 residues. The ends lost 6 bases at V and 8 bases at J; junction bases unmatched: 21.